This T cell receptor beta chain stems from a study of T-cell reconstitution after alpha-beta-depleted transplantation in children. Trimming took 0 bases from V and 6 from J; bases not matched to a gene: 4. Germline CDR1 is SGHRS and CDR2 is YFSETQ. This CDR3 has 16 residues. This clonotype has a handful of counts. The antigen is not known. Library preparation (for TCRbeta) was performed with unique molecular identifiers. Each CDR3 protein gets one entry after TCRdb re-called the PCR reads with MiXCR. The sample includes 500,000 or so distinct CDR3 sequences, 11% of them seen just once. Whole-study findings and limits: About two months after transplant, alpha-beta T cells reportedly came from several hundred expanded graft clones. Diversity and T-cell counts at one year after transplant derived mostly from new T cells. TCRbeta diversity was high at day 60 in some patients (a result of surviving recipient T cells and thymic progenitors).

The clonotype comes from a female patient aged 2-9 years who had a stem cell transplant for aplastic anemia, so the T cells may come from the graft donor. The chain has TRBV5-1 and TRBJ2-1; TRBD2 matches 12 bases. Sample: PBMCs, mostly from graft donor cells, taken 180 days after TCRalphabeta/CD19-depleted stem cell transplant. CDR3 residues: CASSLGSSGRGNEQFF. The CDR3 DNA reads as TGCGCCAGCAGCTTGGGGTCTAGCGGGAGGGGCAATGAGCAGTTCTTC.